The subject of this entry is one T cell receptor (beta chain). Germline V CDR1 and CDR2: LGHDT, YNNKEL (reference sequence). V was cut by 0 bases and J by 8 bases, with 8 bases left in between. The CDR3 is made up of 13 amino acids. In the original workflow: Amplifying reference gene primers gave estimates of nucleated cell counts. Data came from immunoSEQ multiplex PCR; TCRdb stores just in-frame clones and leaves some out. That table furnishes V, J and clone size, whereas the DNA furnished D and trimming. This sample carries about 480,000 clones, nearly 90% of them seen once, and the ten largest clones take roughly 1.9%. This entry comes from a study of blood T cell repertoires in COVID-19. Turning to the study itself: Both acute and convalescent COVID-19 samples were obtained from the United States, Italy and Spain.

Cohorts were determined from participant-reported clinical history. The TCR was taken from a woman aged 18-29 years with acute COVID-19. The specimen sequenced was PBMCs or T cells enriched from blood (not recorded which). The rearrangement joins TRBV3-1 (or the pseudogene TRBV3-2) to TRBJ2-1; D is unclear. The CDR3: CASSQDHFYEQFF. CDR3 in DNA: TGTGCCAGCAGCCAAGATCATTTTTATGAGCAGTTCTTC.